This T cell receptor beta chain was sequenced in a study of T cell changes during pregnancy in multiple sclerosis. CDR1 LNHDA and CDR2 SQIVND come from the germline V gene (reference sequence). V was clipped by 5 bases and J by 3 bases, with 17 bases between them. The CDR3 loop spans 15 amino acids. Clones were sequenced by immunoSEQ multiplex PCR, and TCRdb holds only the in-frame ones, with some missing. Here the sample spans tens of thousands of clones, just over 90% being singletons. A single count supports this clone. V is TRBV19 and J is TRBJ2-7; perhaps TRBD2 as D (5 bases). The TCR sequence derives from a female donor with multiple sclerosis, enrolled in a pregnancy study. Sequenced material: CD4+ T cells from peripheral blood mononuclear cells, taken after pregnancy. CDR3 residues: CASSRGRTTGYEQYF. The CDR3 DNA sequence: TGTGCCAGTAGTCGAGGGCGGACGACTGGCTACGAGCAGTACTTC.